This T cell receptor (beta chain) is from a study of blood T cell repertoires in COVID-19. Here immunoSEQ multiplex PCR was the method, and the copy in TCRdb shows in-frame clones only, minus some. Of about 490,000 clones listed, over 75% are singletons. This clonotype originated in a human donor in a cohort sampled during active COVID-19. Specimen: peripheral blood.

For the CDR3, the DNA is TGTGCCAGCAGCTTGGCCGAGGGACAGGGTATCTCCTACTATGGCTACACCTTC. Its translation: CASSLAEGQGISYYGYTF. The chain has TRBV5-6 and TRBJ1-2, with 9 positions matching TRBD1. With V trimmed by 0 bases and J by 3 bases, 12 bases remained unmatched. CDR1 and CDR2 (germline): SGHDT, YYEEEE. CDR3 size: 18 residues.